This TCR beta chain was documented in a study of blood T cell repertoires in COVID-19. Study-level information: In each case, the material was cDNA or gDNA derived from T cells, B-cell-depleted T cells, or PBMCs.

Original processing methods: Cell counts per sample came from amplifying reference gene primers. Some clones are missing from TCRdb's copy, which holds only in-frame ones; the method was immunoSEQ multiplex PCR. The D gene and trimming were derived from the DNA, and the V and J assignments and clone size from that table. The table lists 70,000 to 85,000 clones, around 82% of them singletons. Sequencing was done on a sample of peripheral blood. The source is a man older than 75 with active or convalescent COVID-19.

CDR3: CASSSTTDTQYF. The CDR3 DNA sequence: TGCGCCAGCAGCTCTACTACAGATACGCAGTATTTT. J is TRBJ2-3 and V is TRBV5-1; D remains ambiguous. The ends were cut back, 3 bases at V and 3 bases at J, with 5 bases in the middle. CDR1 is SGHRS, CDR2 YFSETQ, per germline. The CDR3 consists of 12 residues.